This T cell receptor beta chain comes out of a study of shared clonotypes between healthy human individuals (dated by TCRdb to 2020 to 2021). In terms of the full investigation: The cohort included three men and a couple of women between 18 and 49 years of age. Per donor, three plates each were used for CD4 naive and CD4 memory, two for CD8 naive, and one for CD8 memory. The study deeply sequenced blood TCR repertoires of five healthy adults to estimate repertoire size and the extent of clonotype sharing between individuals. To increase sequencing depth and limit assay-specific biases, different laboratories used diverse techniques to prepare libraries and sequence TCR repertoires. Between about 0.8 and 9 billion PBMCs per donor were obtained by leukapheresis. What the work shows at the level of the full study, not this receptor alone: Incomplete sequencing was indicated by rarefaction of sorted-subset datasets, despite the large sequencing depth. Sharing across a few donors was observed for about 5% of naive CD4, 3% to 3.5% of naive CD8, about 2.3% of memory CD4, and approximately 0.41% of memory CD8 clonotypes. Higher generation probabilities were observed for clonotypes shared by all four sorted-subset donors than for non-shared clonotypes. Sampling was restricted to blood, and TCR repertoires in tissue are likely to differ from TCR repertoires in blood. Estimated clonotype richness was generally larger for naive than for memory subsets. Based on pairwise subsampling, the degree of clonotype sharing among donors was expected to be affected by sequencing depth. Because the study included only a small number of donors, the genetic and exposure-history diversity represented was limited.

V and J lose 0 bases and 4 bases, and a span of 16 bases separates them. The CDR3 covers 17 residues, taking in both the cysteine and the phenylalanine. CDR3 DNA only is kept here, 51 bases in frame from base 1. Based on the germline V gene (reference sequence), the CDR1 and CDR2 sequences are GTSNPN and SVGIG. Healthy HIV-negative adults with no recently reported acute infections or vaccinations were included as donors. Every donor was a Caucasian adult residing in Nashville, Tennessee, USA. CD4+ T cells were enriched through magnetic negative selection, after which naive cells were positively selected on CD45RA and the remaining negative fraction served as the memory subset. After blood collection by leukapheresis, PBMCs were isolated using Ficoll-Histopaque density gradient centrifugation and then cryopreserved in the vapor phase of liquid nitrogen. Analytical flow cytometry was used to check the purity and quantity of every magnetically sorted T cell population. Genomic DNA was isolated from every sorted fraction and measured by UV absorbance on a Nanodrop 2000c.

With regard to this clone: Its antigen has not been determined. No base quality values were provided; no much bigger clone lies one nucleotide off.

Using the deep immunoSEQ assay, multiplex PCR amplified TCR CDR3 regions from genomic DNA. Extracted genomic DNA from each cell subset was distributed evenly across all wells of several immunoSEQ 96-well plates, and each plate was treated as a replicate. For sorted subsets, around 0.2 ug genomic DNA, equal to 30,000 or so T cell genomes, was loaded into each replicate PCR. Purified libraries were measured with a Qubit 3.0 fluorometer, size-checked on a Bioanalyzer 2100, and measured again with the KAPA Library Quantification kit. A separate single-read 150-cycle Illumina NextSeq 550 flow cell was used to sequence each immunoSEQ 96-well plate. Per the source publication's procedure: The immunoSEQ output contained only junctional sequences without quality scores, so filtering could not match that applied to full-length reads. Sequences were annotated with PyIR, a Python wrapper for IgBLAST v1.9, using IMGT germline references to assign V/J genes and CDR3. Any read was removed if the V/J assignment was weak (E-value above 1e-6), the CDR3 was missing, or the read contained stop codons, out-of-frame junctions, or ambiguous translated residues. A V3J clonotype was defined by an identical inferred V gene, J gene, and CDR3 amino acid sequence. Percentage overlap between repertoires was computed as shared unique clonotypes divided by the size of the smaller repertoire. Richness of each repertoire was evaluated using RTK rarefaction, the Chao1 estimator, and Recon v2.1 estimates of unobserved clonotypes. Generation probabilities were computed with OLGA for all TCRbeta clonotypes obtained by the gDNA method from a handful of donors. The clones in this table, taken by TCRdb from immuneACCESS, are in-frame only. Not every clone is retained; where verified, under half of the shortfall comes from an unresolved V gene, and the cause of the rest is unknown. The V and J calls and clone size were taken over from that table, and D and trimming were inferred from the DNA. Here the sample has around 2.3 million clones; approximately 94% occur a single time. Of the sample, more than 0.1% is held by the ten largest clones.

This receptor chain uses TRBV30 and TRBJ1-6; TRBD1 might be the D gene, on 6 matching bases. This clonotype was obtained from a man younger than 35 in good health. Sequencing used naive CD4+ T cells sorted from blood. The cell subset or site label here, explained by the study, means: CD45RA+ positively selected. This receptor carries the CDR3 CAWSVMVIDRYNSPLHF. Read as DNA, the sequence is TGTGCCTGGAGTGTCATGGTGATCGACAGGTATAATTCACCCCTCCACTTT. The full variable domain, with segments outside the CDR3 supplied by the reference TRBV30 and TRBJ1-6 proteins, appears as SQTIHQWPATLVQPVGSPLSLECTVEGTSNPNLYWYRQAAGRGLQLLFYSVGIGQISSEVPQNLSASRPQDRQFILSSKKLLLSDSGFYLCAWSVMVIDRYNSPLHFGNGTRLTVT.